Below, 5 T cell receptor beta chains from the same sample are listed, as sequenced in a study of blood T cells in healthy people across ages. Next came a second PCR, run for about 7 to 12 cycles, which used a sample-barcoded 5' primer along with a J-beta primer mix. MiXCR was run by TCRdb on the 5' RACE reads, yielding one entry per CDR3 protein. The table shows more than 800,000 distinct CDR3 sequences, with more than 35% occurring only once. Material: blood. Source of these receptors: a woman aged 60-75 years in good health.

This clonotype is a singleton in its sample. This chain uses TRBV21-1 with TRBJ1-1; whether TRBD1, the table's D call, matches the DNA was not checked. TRBV21-1 represents a pseudogene. The CDR3 is 13 amino acids. DNA of the CDR3: TGTGCAATGGTCGGGGGATGGGTTTGCGAAGCTTTCTTT. Its translation: CAMVGGWVCEAFF.

This clonotype was picked up a small number of times. The CDR3 spells CASSVGLLGGSYEQYF. The CDR3 nucleotides are TGTGCCAGCAGCGTAGGTCTATTGGGGGGGTCCTACGAGCAGTACTTC. The chain combines TRBV9 with TRBJ2-7, with 7 bases that match TRBD2. Germline V gene lookup returns CDR1 SGDLS and CDR2 YYNGEE. This CDR3 region has 16 residues. J lost 1 base, V lost 0 bases, and 7 bases had no gene match. Full variable domain (missing parts from reference TRBV9 and TRBJ2-7): DSGVTQTPKHLITATGQRVTLRCSPRSGDLSVYWYQQSLDQGLQFLIQYYNGEERAKGNILERFSAQQFPDLHSELNLSSLELGDSALYFCASSVGLLGGSYEQYFGPGTRLTVT.

This chain uses TRBV18 with TRBJ2-3; no reliable D call. CDR3 size: 16 residues. Trimming cost V 6 bases and J 0 bases, with 16 bases left between them. The germline V gene encodes CDR1 KGHSH and CDR2 LQKENI. CDR3 region: CASSSKPGQSTDTQYF. CDR3 bases: TGTGCCAGCTCGTCCAAACCGGGTCAAAGCACAGATACGCAGTATTTT.

This sequence joins TRBV20-1 and TRBJ2-1; D gene unclear. The CDR3 loop spans 14 amino acids. Germline V lookup: CDR1 DFQATT, CDR2 SNEGSKA (reference sequence). V was pared by 0 bases and J by 6 bases, with 12 bases between. The CDR3 loop reads CSAREEGLRNEQFF. The CDR3 bases are TGCAGTGCTAGAGAGGAAGGCCTTCGCAATGAGCAGTTCTTC.

This chain links TRBV27 with TRBJ2-5; D is undetermined. The CDR3 runs 14 residues. The germline V and J ends were trimmed by 2 bases and 11 bases, with 18 bases remaining between them. CDR1 is MNHEY, CDR2 SMNVEV, per germline (reference sequence). Here the CDR3 DNA reads TGTGCCAGCAGTTTAGGAGAACTCTACAATGAGCAGTACTTC. It encodes CASSLGELYNEQYF.